This section outlines one T cell receptor beta chain sequence together with its context. Antigen specificity is unknown. These data come from a study of human T cells and chemical hapten exposure. CDR3 length: 14 amino acids. The germline V gene encodes CDR1 SGHRS and CDR2 YFSETQ. Deletions cut 0 bases from V and 1 base from J, with 5 bases between. Study results and caveats: DPC sensitization produced no change in TCRs with frequency above 1 in 1000.

TCRdb redid the calling of the RACE reads with MiXCR, one entry per CDR3 protein. The sample has around 260,000 distinct CDR3 sequences, about 9% seen once. Specified time point: pre-sensitization, week 0. Treatment given: therapeutic diphenylcyclopropenone sensitization with weekly scalp DPC. The receptor's source is a woman aged 40 to 50 with alopecia areata. Some clones in this sample may be carry-over from other donors' samples. This sequence joins TRBV5-1 and TRBJ2-1; D uncertain. Sequenced here: whole blood, sampled in connection with sensitization to the hapten diphenylcyclopropenone (DPC). CDR3 DNA sequence: TGCGCCAGCAGCTTGGACCATTCCTACAATGAGCAGTTCTTC. Protein: CASSLDHSYNEQFF.